Each of the 5 T cell receptor beta chains below was sequenced from the same sample in a study of T cells in localized non-small cell lung cancer. TCRdb keeps only in-frame clones here, not all; method: immunoSEQ multiplex PCR. Here the sample spans about 28,000 clones, about 87% being singletons. The source material was peripheral blood, sampled before any cancer treatment. These TCRs come from a male donor at least 60 years old with stage I lung adenocarcinoma.

The J gene is TRBJ1-2, the V gene TRBV10-3; 11 bases are a match to TRBD1. This CDR3 comprises 15 residues. Germline trimming cut 3 bases from V and 2 bases from J; bases unmatched to any gene: 2. Germline V gives CDR1 ENHRY, CDR2 SYGVKD. This CDR3 is CAISEGQGANYGYTF. CDR3 coding DNA: TGTGCCATCAGTGAAGGACAGGGGGCGAACTATGGCTACACCTTC.

This chain links TRBV9 with TRBJ1-3, with unresolved D. Trimming removed 2 bases at V and 4 bases at J, with 7 bases between. This CDR3 comprises 13 residues. CDR1 SGDLS and CDR2 YYNGEE come from the germline V gene. This CDR3 is CASSVDGGNTIYF. In DNA, the CDR3 is TGTGCCAGCAGCGTTGATGGAGGAAACACCATATATTTT.

The gene calls are TRBV6-5 and TRBJ1-1, with D unresolved. Trimming took off 0 bases at V and 3 bases at J, with 8 bases between the two ends. Germline lookup yields CDR1 MNHEY and CDR2 SVGAGI. The CDR3 contains 14 residues. The CDR3 spells CASSYSYWDTEAFF. In nucleotides, the CDR3 is TGTGCCAGCAGTTACTCGTATTGGGACACTGAAGCTTTCTTT.

The rearrangement uses TRBV5-1 and TRBJ1-2; 7 bases agree with TRBD1. The CDR3 loop spans 14 amino acids. Germline V CDR1 and CDR2: SGHRS, YFSETQ. With V trimmed by 3 bases and J by 8 bases, 10 bases remained unmatched. As DNA, the CDR3 is TGCGCCAGCAGCTCAGGGGGGTTCTCCTACGGCTACACCTTC. This codes for CASSSGGFSYGYTF.

J is TRBJ2-1 and V is TRBV7-2; D is unclear. CDR3 length equals 13 residues. Deletions cut 1 base from V and 3 bases from J, with 4 bases between. The germline V gene has CDR1 SGHTA and CDR2 FQGNSA. The CDR3 nucleotides read TGTGCCAGCAGCTTAGGGAACTACAATGAGCAGTTCTTC. Amino acid sequence: CASSLGNYNEQFF. The entire variable domain, with the rest obtained from reference TRBV7-2 and TRBJ2-1, is as follows: GAGVSQSPSNKVTEKGKDVELRCDPISGHTALYWYRQSLGQGLEFLIYFQGNSAPDKSGLPSDRFSAERTGGSVSTLTIQRTQQEDSAVYLCASSLGNYNEQFFGPGTRLTVL.